Each of the 32 T cell receptor beta chains below was sequenced from the same sample in a study of blood T cell repertoires in COVID-19. TCRdb's copy holds only in-frame clones and misses some; the assay was immunoSEQ multiplex PCR. Of around 160,000 clones in the sample, 88% were seen once. The sequencing input was PBMCs or T cells enriched from blood (not recorded which). These TCRs come from a woman aged 25-40 years with acute COVID-19.

This chain connects TRBV14 to TRBJ2-1; a weak D match, TRBD2 (6 bases). Germline CDR1 SGHDN, CDR2 FVKESK. V was shortened by 4 bases and J by 16 bases, with 14 bases between the two germline ends. The CDR3 loop spans 11 amino acids. The CDR3 DNA sequence: TGTGCCAGCAGCCGGGGACTGGACTCTTTCTTC. Translated: CASSRGLDSFF.

The genes are TRBV5-1 and TRBJ2-3; possibly TRBD2 for D (6 bases). Trimming cost V 0 bases and J 3 bases, with 11 bases left between them. The CDR3 consists of 15 residues. Looked up from germline, CDR1 is SGHRS and CDR2 is YFSETQ. The CDR3: CASSLVLAGTDTQYF. The CDR3 DNA follows: TGCGCCAGCAGCTTGGTTCTGGCGGGGACAGATACGCAGTATTTT.

V is TRBV29-1 and J is TRBJ2-1; 9 bases agree with TRBD2. The CDR3 has 15 residues. V dropped 3 bases and J dropped 2; count of bases not matched to a gene: 5. Germline V gene sequence: CDR1 SQVTM, CDR2 ANQGSEA. The CDR3 spells CSVDPIAGAYNEQFF. The CDR3 DNA sequence: TGCAGCGTTGATCCCATAGCGGGAGCCTACAATGAGCAGTTCTTC.

This chain uses TRBV7-2 with TRBJ1-5; 9 bases are a match to TRBD1. This CDR3 is 16 amino acids long. Germline lookup yields CDR1 SGHTA and CDR2 FQGNSA. V trimming: 5 bases; J trimming: 7 bases; junction bases outside the gene matches: 12. CDR3 region: CASSPGWGQGVQPQHF. The CDR3 region has the DNA TGTGCCAGCAGCCCAGGTTGGGGACAGGGTGTACAGCCCCAGCATTTT.

The chain has TRBV7-8 and TRBJ2-1, with 11 bases fitting TRBD1. This CDR3 comprises 16 residues. The V segment lost 7 bases and the J segment 6 bases; nucleotides outside the gene matches: 11. CDR1 is SGHVS, CDR2 FQNEAQ, per germline. The chain's CDR3 is CASITSPGTGGNEQFF. CDR3 nucleotide sequence: TGTGCCAGCATCACTAGCCCCGGGACAGGGGGCAATGAGCAGTTCTTC.

This chain connects TRBV11-3 to TRBJ2-7, with TRBD1 identical over 7 bases. V lost 6 bases to trimming and J lost 0 bases; unmatched junction nucleotides: 5. Germline CDR1 and CDR2: SGHNT and YENEEA. This CDR3 region has 14 residues. CDR3 sequence reads: CASSQQGFSYEQYF. CDR3 nucleotides: TGTGCCAGCAGTCAACAGGGGTTCTCCTACGAGCAGTACTTC.

V usage is TRBV28 and J usage is TRBJ2-7; TRBD2 aligns across 8 bases. The V segment lost 4 bases and the J segment 3 bases; nucleotides outside the gene matches: 8. CDR3 length equals 15 residues. Germline CDR1 reads MDHEN; CDR2 reads SYDVKM. CDR3 loop: CASSYPAGENYEQYF. The CDR3 DNA reads as TGTGCCAGCAGTTACCCAGCGGGGGAGAACTACGAGCAGTACTTC.

The chain combines TRBV11-2 with TRBJ2-3; 10 bases are shared with TRBD1. CDR1 and CDR2 (germline): SGHAT, FQNNGV. The ends lost 3 bases at V and 0 bases at J; junction bases unmatched: 3. The CDR3 covers 16 residues. CDR3 in amino acids: CASSLGTGVSTDTQYF. CDR3 nucleotides: TGTGCCAGCAGCTTGGGGACAGGGGTCAGCACAGATACGCAGTATTTT.

The chain carries TRBV9 and TRBJ1-2; D possibly corresponds to TRBD1 (6 bases). The CDR3 is 15 amino acids. Germline CDR1 and CDR2: SGDLS and YYNGEE. V lost 0 bases to trimming and J lost 5 bases, with 14 bases between them. CDR3 bases: TGTGCCAGCAGCGTAGCTCGGGACAACCGTTATGGCTACACCTTC. Protein: CASSVARDNRYGYTF.

This chain links TRBV28 with TRBJ2-2; D ambiguous. Germline-derived CDR1 and CDR2 are MDHEN and SYDVKM. The CDR3 loop spans 13 amino acids. The germline V and J ends were trimmed by 10 bases and 2 bases, with 11 bases remaining between them. The CDR3 is CAIIARNTGELFF. For the CDR3, the DNA is TGTGCCATCATCGCGCGAAACACCGGGGAGCTGTTTTTT. Full variable domain (missing parts from reference TRBV28 and TRBJ2-2): DVKVTQSSRYLVKRTGEKVFLECVQDMDHENMFWYRQDPGLGLRLIYFSYDVKMKEKGDIPEGYSVSREKKERFSLILESASTNQTSMYLCAIIARNTGELFFGEGSRLTVL.

V is TRBV5-5 and J is TRBJ2-7; 9 bases match TRBD1. The CDR3 is 14 amino acids. V shed 4 bases and J 4 bases; nucleotides not matched to a gene: 6. Germline V CDR1 and CDR2: SGHKS, YYEKEE (reference sequence). The CDR3 region is CASSDRDRVYEQYF. In nucleotides, the CDR3 is TGTGCCAGCAGCGACCGGGACAGGGTATACGAGCAGTACTTC.

The chain employs TRBV6-6 and TRBJ2-7; possibly TRBD2 for D (6 bases). The V end was cut by 5 bases, the J end by 3 bases, with 26 bases between. CDR3 size: 18 residues. Germline V gene sequence: CDR1 MNHNY, CDR2 SVGAGI (reference sequence). CDR3 coding DNA: TGTGCCAGCAGTCCTATAAAAGAGGGACTGCGACTTATCTACGAGCAGTACTTC. Translated, it gives CASSPIKEGLRLIYEQYF.

The V gene is TRBV3-1 (or the pseudogene TRBV3-2), the J gene TRBJ2-5; 9 bases are a match to TRBD2. The ends lost 4 bases at V and 5 bases at J; junction bases unmatched: 11. The CDR3 is made up of 16 amino acids. Per germline, CDR1 LGHDT and CDR2 YNNKEL (reference sequence). CDR3 nucleotide sequence: TGTGCCAGCAGCCCCTTGAGTGCGGGAGGGAGTGAGACCCAGTACTTC. This gives the protein CASSPLSAGGSETQYF.

This rearrangement joins TRBV27 to TRBJ2-7, with D possibly TRBD1 on 6 matching bases. From germline, CDR1 is MNHEY and CDR2 SMNVEV (reference sequence). V lost 5 bases to trimming and J lost 3 bases, with 11 bases between them. The CDR3 is 13 amino acids. CDR3: CASSLTGFYEQYF. Written as DNA, the CDR3 is TGTGCCAGCAGTCTCACAGGGTTCTACGAGCAGTACTTC.

The rearrangement uses TRBV4-3 and TRBJ1-6, with D possibly TRBD1 on 6 matching bases. Per germline, CDR1 LGHNA and CDR2 YSLEER. V was trimmed by 0 bases and J by 8 bases, leaving 17 bases between them. The CDR3 has 17 residues. This CDR3 reads CASSQDAGGRFYSPLHF. The CDR3 coding sequence is TGCGCCAGCAGCCAAGACGCCGGGGGGCGCTTTTATTCACCCCTCCACTTT.

This chain uses TRBV5-6 with TRBJ1-2; a weak D match, TRBD1 (6 bases). Per the germline V gene, CDR1 is SGHDT and CDR2 is YYEEEE. The CDR3 has 13 amino acids. Trimming took 7 bases from V and 2 from J, leaving 12 bases between them. As DNA, the CDR3 is TGTGCCAGCGACGACCAGGGGAACTATGGCTACACCTTC. It is translated as CASDDQGNYGYTF.

The chain combines TRBV18 with TRBJ1-2; 7 bases align to TRBD1. V trimming: 2 bases; J trimming: 2 bases; junction bases outside the gene matches: 5. Germline CDR1 KGHSH, CDR2 LQKENI. The CDR3 extends over 15 amino acids. This CDR3 reads CASSPTTGTNYGYTF. The CDR3 DNA reads TGTGCCAGCTCACCAACGACAGGGACGAACTATGGCTACACCTTC.

This clone occurred once. This chain links TRBV10-3 with TRBJ1-2, with unresolved D. Trimming pared 5 bases from V and 3 bases from J, leaving 10 bases between. The CDR3 has 13 amino acids. Germline-derived CDR1 and CDR2 are ENHRY and SYGVKD. The CDR3 region has the DNA TGTGCCATCAGTTCAGGTGAATACTATGGCTACACCTTC. It is translated as CAISSGEYYGYTF.

The genes are TRBV5-1 and TRBJ2-5, with 14 nucleotides matching TRBD2. Germline V gene sequence: CDR1 SGHRS, CDR2 YFSETQ. This CDR3 region has 15 residues. The V and J ends lost 4 bases and 3 bases, in that order; junction bases with no gene match: 2. For the CDR3, the DNA is TGCGCCAGCAGCCAGGGACTAGCGGGGGAAGAGACCCAGTACTTC. Translation: CASSQGLAGEETQYF.

The V and J genes are TRBV7-8 and TRBJ2-7, with 7 bases matching TRBD1. V dropped 5 bases and J dropped 1; count of bases not matched to a gene: 8. CDR1 is SGHVS, CDR2 FQNEAQ, per germline. The CDR3 has 15 amino acids. The CDR3 spells CASSAGPGGSYEQYF. The CDR3 DNA reads as TGTGCCAGCAGCGCCGGCCCAGGGGGTTCCTACGAGCAGTACTTC.

The chain employs TRBV5-1 and TRBJ2-2; TRBD2 aligns across 8 bases. CDR3 size: 15 residues. V was clipped by 0 bases and J by 4 bases; unmatched bases: 2. Germline V CDR1 and CDR2: SGHRS, YFSETQ. In DNA form, the CDR3 reads TGCGCCAGCAGCTTGGGCGGGGGGTTCACCGGGGAGCTGTTTTTT. The encoded protein is CASSLGGGFTGELFF. Full variable domain (rest looked up from reference TRBV5-1 and TRBJ2-2): KAGVTQTPRYLIKTRGQQVTLSCSPISGHRSVSWYQQTPGQGLQFLFEYFSETQRNKGNFPGRFSGRQFSNSRSEMNVSTLELGDSALYLCASSLGGGFTGELFFGEGSRLTVL.

The chain joins TRBV24-1 to TRBJ2-2, with D unclear. CDR3 length: 15 amino acids. Germline CDR1 reads KGHDR; CDR2 reads SFDVKD. The germline V and J ends were trimmed by 5 bases and 3 bases, with 12 bases remaining between them. CDR3 in amino acids: CATSGLTTHTGELFF. The CDR3 nucleotides are TGTGCCACCAGTGGCCTGACAACTCACACCGGGGAGCTGTTTTTT.

This chain connects TRBV9 to TRBJ1-1; D gene unclear. CDR1 and CDR2 (germline): SGDLS, YYNGEE. Trimming removed 0 bases at V and 4 bases at J, with 10 bases between. CDR3 length equals 14 residues. CDR3 amino acids: CASSVAPSGTEAFF. The CDR3 coding sequence is TGTGCCAGCAGCGTAGCTCCGAGCGGCACTGAAGCTTTCTTT.

The chain couples TRBV4-1 to TRBJ2-7; 9 nucleotides align to TRBD1. The CDR3 is 16 amino acids. Germline CDR1 reads MGHRA; CDR2 reads YSYEKL. V lost 1 base to trimming and J lost 3 bases; unmatched junction nucleotides: 7. For the CDR3, the DNA is TGCGCCAGCAGCCAAGGAACACAGGGGGCTTACTACGAGCAGTACTTC. The encoded protein is CASSQGTQGAYYEQYF.

This clone was seen a single time. V and J are TRBV19 and TRBJ2-3, with 11 bases lining up with TRBD2. V shed 10 bases and J 2 bases; nucleotides not matched to a gene: 17. The CDR3 sequence is 18 residues long. Germline values: CDR1 LNHDA, CDR2 SQIVND (reference sequence). CDR3 in amino acids: CATNPGSGRALSTDTQYF. The CDR3 nucleotides are TGTGCCACCAATCCGGGTAGCGGGAGGGCCCTCTCCACAGATACGCAGTATTTT.

The chain employs TRBV5-4 and TRBJ1-1, with 8 bases lining up with TRBD1. Germline-derived CDR1 and CDR2 are SGHNT and YYREEE (reference sequence). This CDR3 comprises 15 residues. The junction had 9 bases not matched to a gene; V was cut back by 1 base and J by 7 bases. The CDR3 DNA reads TGTGCCAGCAGCTTGTTCGGTGGACAGGGAGATGAAGCTTTCTTT. Translating gives CASSLFGGQGDEAFF.

The chain links TRBV13 to TRBJ2-7, with TRBD2 identical over 9 bases. Germline CDR1 and CDR2: PRHDT and FYEKMQ (reference sequence). This CDR3 has 16 residues. Trimming took 1 base from V and 9 from J; bases not matched to a gene: 13. CDR3 DNA sequence: TGTGCCAGCAGCTTAGTTTCACTAGCGGGTAGGGGTGTGCAGTACTTC. Amino acid sequence: CASSLVSLAGRGVQYF. The complete variable domain, with remaining parts taken from reference TRBV13 and TRBJ2-7, reads AAGVIQSPRHLIKEKRETATLKCYPIPRHDTVYWYQQGPGQDPQFLISFYEKMQSDKGSIPDRFSAQQFSDYHSELNMSSLELGDSALYFCASSLVSLAGRGVQYFGPGTRLTVT.

The genes are TRBV27 and TRBJ1-5, with D uncertain. The CDR3 totals 12 residues. V lost 6 bases and J lost 4, with 7 bases in between. Germline V CDR1 and CDR2: MNHEY, SMNVEV (reference sequence). CDR3 bases: TGTGCCAGCAGGGCATCAAATCAGCCCCAGCATTTT. This encodes CASRASNQPQHF.

This chain joins TRBV3-1 (or the pseudogene TRBV3-2) and TRBJ2-2, with 11 bases lining up with TRBD2. CDR1 is LGHDT and CDR2 is YNNKEL in the germline V gene (reference sequence). The CDR3 sequence is 21 residues long. With V trimmed by 4 bases and J by 1 base, 17 bases remained unmatched. The CDR3 nucleotides are TGTGCCAGCAGCCCTCTGCGGGGTAGCGGGAGGGCGGTAAGGAACACCGGGGAGCTGTTTTTT. The encoded protein is CASSPLRGSGRAVRNTGELFF.

This clone was seen a few times. The chain has TRBV28 and TRBJ1-5; TRBD1 might be the D (5 bases). The CDR3 is 14 residues long. Trimming cost V 5 bases and J 5 bases, with 13 bases left between them. CDR1 and CDR2 (germline): MDHEN, SYDVKM. The CDR3 spells CASSGDRAYQPQHF. CDR3 nucleotides: TGTGCCAGCAGTGGTGACAGAGCCTATCAGCCCCAGCATTTT. The full variable domain, in which reference TRBV28 and TRBJ1-5 provide the parts outside the CDR3, is DVKVTQSSRYLVKRTGEKVFLECVQDMDHENMFWYRQDPGLGLRLIYFSYDVKMKEKGDIPEGYSVSREKKERFSLILESASTNQTSMYLCASSGDRAYQPQHFGDGTRLSIL.

The V call is TRBV7-9, the J call TRBJ1-2, with 7 bases identical to TRBD1. This CDR3 is 15 amino acids long. Germline trimming cut 0 bases from V and 4 bases from J; bases unmatched to any gene: 5. Germline V CDR1 and CDR2: SEHNR, FQNEAQ (reference sequence). The CDR3 loop is CASSLAPAGGYGYTF. The CDR3 nucleotides read TGTGCCAGCAGCTTAGCCCCGGCAGGGGGCTATGGCTACACCTTC.

The chain joins TRBV7-2 to TRBJ1-5, with 8 bases fitting TRBD1. The CDR3 sequence is 16 residues long. With V trimmed by 5 bases and J by 2 bases, 8 bases remained unmatched. The germline gives CDR1 SGHTA, CDR2 FQGNSA. CDR3 loop: CASSAPGGGGNQPQHF. The CDR3 nucleotides are TGTGCCAGCAGCGCTCCAGGGGGCGGTGGCAATCAGCCCCAGCATTTT.